This TCR beta chain was identified in a study of blood T cell repertoires in COVID-19. Profiled with immunoSEQ multiplex PCR; TCRdb holds only in-frame clones, not every one. Of fewer than 250,000 clones listed, around 86% are singletons. The sequencing input was peripheral blood. The sequence came from a man over 45 with acute or convalescent COVID-19.

The chain's CDR3 is CASSLDRGPNQPQHF. Here the CDR3 DNA reads TGTGCCAGCAGTCTCGACCGGGGTCCGAATCAGCCCCAGCATTTT. The chain recombines TRBV2 with TRBJ1-5; D not resolved. Looked up from germline, CDR1 is SNHLY and CDR2 is FYNNEI. This CDR3 has 15 amino acids. V was cut by 5 bases and J by 4 bases, with 15 bases left in between.